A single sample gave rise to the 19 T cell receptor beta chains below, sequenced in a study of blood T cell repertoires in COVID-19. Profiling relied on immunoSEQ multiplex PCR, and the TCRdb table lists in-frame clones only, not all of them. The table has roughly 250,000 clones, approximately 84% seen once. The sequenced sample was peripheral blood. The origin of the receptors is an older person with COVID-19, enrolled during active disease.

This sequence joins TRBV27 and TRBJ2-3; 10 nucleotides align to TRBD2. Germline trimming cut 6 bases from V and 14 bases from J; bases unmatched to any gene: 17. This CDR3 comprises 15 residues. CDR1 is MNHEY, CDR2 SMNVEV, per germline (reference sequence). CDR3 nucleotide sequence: TGTGCCAGCAGCTACTATGGTCTAGCGGGGGAGTCGCCGTATTTT. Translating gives CASSYYGLAGESPYF.

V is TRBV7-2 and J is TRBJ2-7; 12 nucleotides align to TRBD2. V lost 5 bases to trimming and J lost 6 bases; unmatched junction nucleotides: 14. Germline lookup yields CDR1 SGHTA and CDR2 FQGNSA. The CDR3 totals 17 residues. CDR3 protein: CASSAQWGGLAGFEQYF. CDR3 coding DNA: TGTGCCAGCAGCGCCCAATGGGGAGGACTAGCGGGATTCGAGCAGTACTTC.

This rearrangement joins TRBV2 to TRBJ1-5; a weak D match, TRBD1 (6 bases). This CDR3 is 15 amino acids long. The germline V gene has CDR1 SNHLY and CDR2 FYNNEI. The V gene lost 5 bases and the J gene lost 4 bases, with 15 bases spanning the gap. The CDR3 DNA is TGTGCCAGCAGTTTCCGCGGGGGCGCGAATCAGCCCCAGCATTTT. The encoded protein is CASSFRGGANQPQHF.

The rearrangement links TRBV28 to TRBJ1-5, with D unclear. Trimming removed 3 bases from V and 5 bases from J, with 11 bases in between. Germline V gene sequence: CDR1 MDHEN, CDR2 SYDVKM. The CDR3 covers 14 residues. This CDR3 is CASSLGGFHQPQHF. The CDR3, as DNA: TGTGCCAGCAGTTTGGGAGGGTTCCATCAGCCCCAGCATTTT.

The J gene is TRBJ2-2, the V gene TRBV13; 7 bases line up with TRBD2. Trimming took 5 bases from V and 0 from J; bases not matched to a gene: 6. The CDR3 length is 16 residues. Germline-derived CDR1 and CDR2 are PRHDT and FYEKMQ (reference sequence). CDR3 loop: CASSALGGTNTGELFF. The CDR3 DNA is TGTGCCAGCAGCGCCCTGGGAGGGACGAACACCGGGGAGCTGTTTTTT.

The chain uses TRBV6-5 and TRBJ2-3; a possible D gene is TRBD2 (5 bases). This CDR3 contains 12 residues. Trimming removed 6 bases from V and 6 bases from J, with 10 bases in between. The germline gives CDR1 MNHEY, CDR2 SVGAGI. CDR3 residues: CASSLSGDTQYF. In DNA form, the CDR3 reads TGTGCCAGCAGCCTCTCGGGGGATACGCAGTATTTT.

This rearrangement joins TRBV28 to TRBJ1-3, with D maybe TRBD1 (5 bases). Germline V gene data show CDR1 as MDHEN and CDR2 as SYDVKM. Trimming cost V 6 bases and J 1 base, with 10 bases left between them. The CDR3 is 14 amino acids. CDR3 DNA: TGTGCCAGCAGCGTGGGGGGATCTGGAAACACCATATATTTT. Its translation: CASSVGGSGNTIYF.

The CDR3 loop reads CASTSGGGFGQPQHF. The CDR3 DNA is TGTGCCAGTACTAGTGGGGGGGGGTTTGGACAGCCCCAGCATTTT. The chain employs TRBV19 and TRBJ1-5; a weak D match, TRBD1 (5 bases). CDR1 is LNHDA and CDR2 is SQIVND in the germline V gene (reference sequence). V lost 7 bases to trimming and J lost 7 bases, with 20 bases between them. CDR3 length: 15 residues.

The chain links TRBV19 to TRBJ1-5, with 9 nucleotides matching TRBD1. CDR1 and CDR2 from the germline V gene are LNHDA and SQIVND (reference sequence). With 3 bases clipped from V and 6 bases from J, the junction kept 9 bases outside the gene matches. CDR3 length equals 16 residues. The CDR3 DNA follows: TGTGCCAGTAGTATGTCGGGACAGGGTTGGCGTCAGCCCCAGCATTTT. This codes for CASSMSGQGWRQPQHF.

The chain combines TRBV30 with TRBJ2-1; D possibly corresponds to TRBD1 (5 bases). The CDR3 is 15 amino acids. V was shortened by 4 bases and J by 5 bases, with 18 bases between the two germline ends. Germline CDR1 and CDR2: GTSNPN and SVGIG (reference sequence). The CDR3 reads CAWTLGLGANNEQFF. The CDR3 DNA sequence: TGTGCCTGGACCCTTGGGTTAGGGGCGAACAATGAGCAGTTCTTC.

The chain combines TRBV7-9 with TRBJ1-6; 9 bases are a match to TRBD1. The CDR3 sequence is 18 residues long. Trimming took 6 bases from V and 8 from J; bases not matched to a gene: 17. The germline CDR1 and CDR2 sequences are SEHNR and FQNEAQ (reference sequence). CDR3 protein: CASSFRDREWEGDSPLHF. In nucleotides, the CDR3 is TGTGCCAGCAGTTTCCGGGACAGGGAGTGGGAAGGGGATTCACCCCTCCACTTT.

The CDR3: CASSSAGSSYNEQFF. The CDR3 region has the DNA TGTGCCAGCAGTAGTGCGGGAAGCTCCTACAATGAGCAGTTCTTC. V gene TRBV6-5 combines with J gene TRBJ2-1; TRBD2 is a possible D gene (6 bases). The germline CDR1 and CDR2 sequences are MNHEY and SVGAGI. The CDR3 runs to 15 residues. V was pared by 5 bases and J by 0 bases, with 11 bases between.

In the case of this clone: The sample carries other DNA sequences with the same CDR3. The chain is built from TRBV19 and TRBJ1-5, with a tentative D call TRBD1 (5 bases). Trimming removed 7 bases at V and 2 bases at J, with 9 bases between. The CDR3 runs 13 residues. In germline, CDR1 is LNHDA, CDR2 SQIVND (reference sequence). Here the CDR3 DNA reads TGTGCCAGTACCCCCAGGGGCAATCAGCCCCAGCATTTT. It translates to CASTPRGNQPQHF.

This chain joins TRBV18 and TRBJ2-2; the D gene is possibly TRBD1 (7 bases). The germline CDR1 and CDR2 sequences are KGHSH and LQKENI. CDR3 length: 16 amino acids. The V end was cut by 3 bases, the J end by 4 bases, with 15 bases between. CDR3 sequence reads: CASSPRQGGVTGELFF. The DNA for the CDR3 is TGTGCCAGCTCACCTCGTCAGGGGGGAGTCACCGGGGAGCTGTTTTTT.

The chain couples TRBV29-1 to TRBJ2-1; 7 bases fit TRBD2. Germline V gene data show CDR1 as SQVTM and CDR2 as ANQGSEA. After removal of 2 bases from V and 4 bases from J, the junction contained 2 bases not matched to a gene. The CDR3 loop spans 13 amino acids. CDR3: CSVEPGGYNEQFF. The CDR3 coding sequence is TGCAGCGTTGAACCGGGAGGATACAATGAGCAGTTCTTC.

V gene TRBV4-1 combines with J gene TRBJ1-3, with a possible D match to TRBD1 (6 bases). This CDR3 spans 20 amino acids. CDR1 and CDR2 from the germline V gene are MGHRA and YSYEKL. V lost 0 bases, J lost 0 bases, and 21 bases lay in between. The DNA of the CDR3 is TGCGCCAGCAGCCAAGATTCCCTAGGCCGCATGACAGGCTCTGGAAACACCATATATTTT. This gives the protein CASSQDSLGRMTGSGNTIYF.

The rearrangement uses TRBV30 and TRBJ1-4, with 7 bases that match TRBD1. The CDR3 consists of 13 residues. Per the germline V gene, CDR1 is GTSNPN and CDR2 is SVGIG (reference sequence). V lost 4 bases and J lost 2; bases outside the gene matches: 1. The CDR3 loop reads CAWKTGTNEKLFF. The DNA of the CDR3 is TGTGCCTGGAAGACAGGGACTAATGAAAAACTGTTTTTT.

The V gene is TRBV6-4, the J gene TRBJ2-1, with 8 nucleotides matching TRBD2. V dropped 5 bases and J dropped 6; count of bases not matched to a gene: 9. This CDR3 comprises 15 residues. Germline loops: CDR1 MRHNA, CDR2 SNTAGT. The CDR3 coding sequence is TGTGCCAGCAGTTTAAGCGGGAGTAGTGGCAATGAGCAGTTCTTC. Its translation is CASSLSGSSGNEQFF.

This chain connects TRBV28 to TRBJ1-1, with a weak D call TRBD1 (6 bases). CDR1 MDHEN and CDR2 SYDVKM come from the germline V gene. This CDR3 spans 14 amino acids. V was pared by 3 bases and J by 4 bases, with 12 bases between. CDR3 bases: TGTGCCAGCAGTTTTCAGGGGCGAAGCACTGAAGCTTTCTTT. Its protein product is CASSFQGRSTEAFF.